Following are 30 T cell receptor beta chains from one sample sequenced in a study of Graves' ophthalmopathy and Graves' hyperthyroidism. The TCR beta CDR3 regions underwent amplification from RNA transcripts. Following a first-round RT-PCR that used HTBI primers, a second-round multiplex PCR was carried out. TCRdb reprocessed the multiplex PCR reads with MiXCR, giving one entry per CDR3 protein. The sample includes over 450,000 distinct CDR3 sequences, roughly an eighth seen only once; the top ten take 8% to 10%. Sequencing used blood. These receptors all come from a woman younger than 45 with Graves' ophthalmopathy.

This clonotype was recorded many times. The CDR3 bases are TGTGCCTGGCGGACGGTTGGGGAGATCACTGAAGCTTTCTTT. This codes for CAWRTVGEITEAFF. This chain links TRBV30 with TRBJ1-1; D is ambiguous. Germline CDR1 is GTSNPN and CDR2 is SVGIG (reference sequence). The CDR3 runs to 14 residues. With 5 bases removed from V and 4 bases from J, the gap between germline ends came to 17 bases.

V usage is TRBV12-3 or TRBV12-4 and J usage is TRBJ2-5; TRBD2 agrees at 11 bases. There are 15 residues in the CDR3. The V segment lost 3 bases and the J segment 5 bases; nucleotides outside the gene matches: 5. DNA for the CDR3: TGTGCCAGCAGTTTGAGTAGCGGGAGGGTGGAGACCCAGTACTTC. Translation: CASSLSSGRVETQYF.

This clonotype was detected only a few times. J is TRBJ1-6 and V is TRBV6-5, with 8 bases aligning to TRBD1. The V gene end was trimmed by 0 bases and the J gene end by 8 bases; junction bases not matched to a gene: 9. The CDR3 runs 17 residues. Germline V gives CDR1 MNHEY, CDR2 SVGAGI. CDR3 region: CASSYSSRGRGHSPLHF. The CDR3 DNA follows: TGTGCCAGCAGTTACTCGAGTAGGGGCAGGGGGCATTCACCCCTCCACTTT.

The chain uses TRBV4-1 and TRBJ1-5, with 9 bases identical to TRBD1. The CDR3 sequence is 16 residues long. Germline V gives CDR1 MGHRA, CDR2 YSYEKL. The J segment lost 7 bases and the V segment lost 1 base, leaving 8 bases of the junction unmatched. The CDR3 sequence is CASSQGPQGAAQPQHF. CDR3 DNA sequence: TGCGCCAGCAGCCAAGGGCCACAGGGGGCTGCGCAGCCCCAGCATTTT.

This clonotype was counted many times. The J gene is TRBJ1-1, the V gene TRBV24-1, with TRBD1 matching over 12 bases. CDR1 and CDR2 from the germline V gene are KGHDR and SFDVKD. Germline trimming cut 4 bases from V and 5 bases from J; bases unmatched to any gene: 7. The CDR3 extends over 16 amino acids. Written as DNA, the CDR3 is TGTGCCACCAGTGAGGGGACAGGGGGCGTAGGGACTGAAGCTTTCTTT. As protein: CATSEGTGGVGTEAFF.

Ten or more counts support this clonotype. V and J are TRBV2 and TRBJ2-2; no definite D call. V was pared by 7 bases and J by 5 bases, with 11 bases between. The CDR3 extends over 13 amino acids. Germline V gene sequence: CDR1 SNHLY, CDR2 FYNNEI. The CDR3 DNA reads as TGTGCCAGCATGATACTGGGGACCGGGGAGCTGTTTTTT. Translation gives CASMILGTGELFF.

This clonotype was picked up many times. The chain carries TRBV12-3 or TRBV12-4 and TRBJ1-1; no reliable D call. Trimming took off 2 bases at V and 4 bases at J, with 8 bases between the two ends. The CDR3 extends over 13 amino acids. CDR3 coding DNA: TGTGCCAGCAGTTTAAGGTGGGGCACTGAAGCTTTCTTT. Its translation: CASSLRWGTEAFF.

The chain carries TRBV4-1 and TRBJ2-5, with D unclear. The length of the CDR3 is 14 residues. V lost 6 bases to trimming and J lost 6 bases, with 17 bases between them. In germline, CDR1 is MGHRA, CDR2 YSYEKL. As DNA, the CDR3 is TGCGCCAGCAGACACTTCATGGGCCAGAAGACCCAGTACTTC. It specifies CASRHFMGQKTQYF.

In its sample, this clonotype was seen many times. The V call is TRBV2, the J call TRBJ2-7; D gene uncertain. CDR3 length equals 13 residues. The V gene's germline CDR1 is SNHLY and CDR2 FYNNEI. V lost 10 bases and J lost 2, with 15 bases in between. The CDR3: CATLGQITYEQYF. CDR3 nucleotides: TGTGCCACCCTTGGGCAGATCACCTACGAGCAGTACTTC.

The table lists this clonotype with many counts. Given a much more abundant clone one base away, this may be a read error. The chain links TRBV2 to TRBJ1-2, with D unresolved. The CDR3 loop spans 11 amino acids. Per germline, CDR1 SNHLY and CDR2 FYNNEI. V lost 2 bases and J 3 bases, leaving 1 base between the germline ends. The CDR3: CASSEHYGYTF. As DNA, the CDR3 is TGTGCCAGCAGTGAACACTATGGCTACACCTTC.

Comment on this clonotype: Given the absence of the conserved phenylalanine or tryptophan at the CDR3 end, a read error is likely. No DNA is shown, since the ends of the CDR3 on it are uncertain; the CDR3 is the one TCRdb lists. The rearrangement links TRBV7-8 to TRBJ1-5. Germline loops: CDR1 SGHVS, CDR2 FQNEAQ. The CDR3 region is 18 residues in length, termini included. The CDR3 sequence is CASSLARAGVNSNQPQQL.

This clonotype was counted at least ten times. The chain couples TRBV6-2 or TRBV6-3 to TRBJ2-7, with 8 bases aligning to TRBD1. V was clipped by 1 base and J by 1 base; unmatched bases: 3. Germline assignment: CDR1 MNHEY and CDR2 SVGEGT. This CDR3 comprises 15 residues. The CDR3: CASSYFGQGSYEQYF. DNA for the CDR3: TGTGCCAGCAGTTACTTCGGACAGGGATCCTACGAGCAGTACTTC.

Ten or more counts support this clonotype. CDR3 sequence (DNA): TGTGCCAGCAGCCGGGGGGCGTCGAACACCGGGGAGCTGTTTTTT. This codes for CASSRGASNTGELFF. The chain carries TRBV7-6 and TRBJ2-2, with D possibly being TRBD2 (7 bases). The CDR3 runs to 15 residues. From germline, CDR1 is SGHVS and CDR2 FNYEAQ. V lost 5 bases and J lost 0, with 10 bases in between.

Many counts were recorded for this clonotype. CDR3 nucleotide sequence: TGTGCCAGCAGTGAATCCGGGACAGGGAAAACCCAGCATTTT. This gives the protein CASSESGTGKTQHF. The chain is built from TRBV6-1 and TRBJ1-5, with 9 bases lining up with TRBD1. The trim removed 2 bases at V and 11 bases at J, leaving 7 bases unmatched. Germline CDR1 MNHNS, CDR2 SASEGT. This CDR3 is 14 amino acids long.

The rearrangement links TRBV28 to TRBJ1-2; a weak D match, TRBD1 (6 bases). The germline CDR1 and CDR2 sequences are MDHEN and SYDVKM. The length of the CDR3 is 14 residues. Trimming took off 8 bases at V and 5 bases at J, with 18 bases between the two ends. CDR3 in amino acids: CASLGATGQYGYTF. CDR3 DNA sequence: TGTGCCAGCTTAGGGGCCACCGGACAGTATGGCTACACCTTC.

This clonotype came up many times. The CDR3 region has the DNA TGTGCCAGCAGTCCATGGACAGGGGATTCGGATCAGCCCCAGCATTTT. This encodes CASSPWTGDSDQPQHF. The chain uses TRBV27 and TRBJ1-5, with 9 bases aligning to TRBD1. The ends lost 5 bases at V and 5 bases at J; junction bases unmatched: 10. The CDR3 length is 16 residues. Germline V gives CDR1 MNHEY, CDR2 SMNVEV (reference sequence).

V gene TRBV7-2 combines with J gene TRBJ2-7, with TRBD1 as a possible D gene (6 bases). The V end lost 2 bases, the J end lost 0 bases, and 11 bases lay between the germline ends. CDR3 length equals 15 residues. Per germline, CDR1 SGHTA and CDR2 FQGNSA. CDR3 in amino acids: CASSLRGTFSYEQYF. The DNA of the CDR3 is TGTGCCAGCAGCTTAAGGGGGACATTCTCCTACGAGCAGTACTTC.

Comments on this clonotype: Given a much more abundant clone one base away, this may be a read error. The chain carries TRBV11-2 and TRBJ2-2, with D possibly being TRBD2 (6 bases). In germline, CDR1 is SGHAT, CDR2 FQNNGV. The CDR3 sequence is 15 residues long. The CDR3 DNA is TGTGCCATCAGCTTAGTTCTCCCGGGCACCGGGGGGCTGTTTTTT. Residues: CAISLVLPGTGGLFF.

The chain has TRBV5-1 and TRBJ1-2, with D unresolved. The ends were cut back, 2 bases at V and 2 bases at J, with 10 bases in the middle. The CDR3 is made up of 14 amino acids. Germline CDR1 SGHRS, CDR2 YFSETQ. CDR3 coding DNA: TGCGCCAGCAGCTTACGAGGGTGGAACTATGGCTACACCTTC. Its protein product is CASSLRGWNYGYTF.

This clonotype showed up just a few times. J is TRBJ2-3 and V is TRBV27; TRBD2 matches 12 bases. CDR3 size: 16 residues. From germline, CDR1 is MNHEY and CDR2 SMNVEV (reference sequence). The junction had 5 bases not matched to a gene; V was cut back by 5 bases and J by 2 bases. The CDR3, as DNA: TGTGCCAGCAGTCCGACTAGCGGGGGAACCACAGATACGCAGTATTTT. It encodes CASSPTSGGTTDTQYF.

As for this clonotype: One base away lies a much larger clone, so this may be a sequencing read error. V gene TRBV6-1 combines with J gene TRBJ2-7, with TRBD1 identical over 11 bases. This CDR3 spans 14 amino acids. In germline, CDR1 is MNHNS, CDR2 SASEGT. V shed 6 bases, J shed 4 bases, and the junction held 5 bases outside the gene matches. CDR3 loop: CASRAGQGGYEQYF. CDR3 DNA sequence: TGTGCCAGCAGGGCGGGACAGGGGGGGTACGAGCAGTACTTC.

At least ten counts were recorded for this clonotype. The V call is TRBV12-3 or TRBV12-4, the J call TRBJ2-7; maybe TRBD1 (5 bases). The CDR3 has 13 residues. With 8 bases removed from V and 2 bases from J, the gap between germline ends came to 13 bases. CDR3 sequence: CASLRGGAYEQYF. The CDR3 nucleotides are TGTGCCAGCCTAAGGGGCGGAGCCTACGAGCAGTACTTC.

This clonotype was observed at least ten times. The V and J genes are TRBV27 and TRBJ1-5; D unresolved. From germline, CDR1 is MNHEY and CDR2 SMNVEV (reference sequence). The CDR3 runs to 12 residues. The ends were cut back, 4 bases at V and 3 bases at J, with 4 bases in the middle. The CDR3 DNA follows: TGTGCCAGCAGTTCGCACAATCAGCCCCAGCATTTT. Translation gives CASSSHNQPQHF.

This clonotype was seen repeatedly, ten times or more. The CDR3 coding sequence is TGTGCCACCAGTGATGCGGGACAGGGAGCGTACACTGAAGCTTTCTTT. It translates to CATSDAGQGAYTEAFF. The chain combines TRBV24-1 with TRBJ1-1; 9 bases are a match to TRBD1. CDR3 size: 16 residues. Germline V gene data show CDR1 as KGHDR and CDR2 as SFDVKD. The V and J ends lost 3 bases and 3 bases, in that order; junction bases with no gene match: 7.

In this sample, this clonotype turned up once. This chain links TRBV27 with TRBJ1-1, with 7 positions matching TRBD1. The germline CDR1 and CDR2 sequences are MNHEY and SMNVEV (reference sequence). The CDR3 loop spans 14 amino acids. V was pared by 6 bases and J by 4 bases, with 8 bases of the junction left unmatched. The CDR3 is CASRLRTGSTEAFF. CDR3 bases: TGTGCCAGCAGACTACGGACAGGATCCACTGAAGCTTTCTTT.

The table lists this clonotype with many counts. The chain joins TRBV27 to TRBJ2-7; TRBD2 matches 8 bases. V shed 5 bases and J 7 bases; nucleotides not matched to a gene: 13. CDR3 size: 15 residues. Germline CDR1 and CDR2: MNHEY and SMNVEV (reference sequence). CDR3 DNA: TGTGCCAGCAGTCTCATGTTCGGGGGGGCTCGGGAGCAGTACTTC. Residues: CASSLMFGGAREQYF.

This clonotype was seen many times. The chain couples TRBV12-3 or TRBV12-4 to TRBJ1-6, with D possibly matching TRBD1 (5 bases). The CDR3 runs 15 residues. V was shortened by 1 base and J by 8 bases, with 12 bases between the two germline ends. CDR3 DNA sequence: TGTGCCAGCAGTTTAGGAGGGGAATACGATTCACCCCTCCACTTT. It yields the protein CASSLGGEYDSPLHF.

Many counts were recorded for this clonotype. This chain joins TRBV12-3 or TRBV12-4 and TRBJ1-1; possibly TRBD1 for D (5 bases). V was shortened by 3 bases and J by 4 bases, with 9 bases between the two germline ends. This CDR3 is 13 amino acids long. CDR3 in amino acids: CASSFNQGTEAFF. In DNA, the CDR3 is TGTGCCAGCAGTTTCAATCAGGGCACTGAAGCTTTCTTT.

This clonotype has at least ten counts. The rearrangement uses TRBV6-1 and TRBJ1-5; D unresolved. CDR1 MNHNS and CDR2 SASEGT come from the germline V gene. The CDR3 runs to 13 residues. V was pared by 6 bases and J by 4 bases, with 10 bases between. The CDR3 protein is CASSVKGNQPQHF. In nucleotides, the CDR3 is TGTGCCAGCAGCGTCAAGGGTAATCAGCCCCAGCATTTT.

In its sample, this clonotype was seen many times. The chain combines TRBV9 with TRBJ2-5, with 10 bases matching TRBD2. Looked up from germline, CDR1 is SGDLS and CDR2 is YYNGEE. The CDR3 is 15 residues long. The J segment lost 5 bases and the V segment lost 0 bases, leaving 4 bases of the junction unmatched. The CDR3 region has the DNA TGTGCCAGCAGCGTAGAAGCGGGAGGGCCGGAGACCCAGTACTTC. Amino acid sequence: CASSVEAGGPETQYF.